A selection of T cell receptor beta chains follows, all from one sample in a study of cytomegalovirus exposure and HLA in healthy donors. Data came from immunoSEQ multiplex PCR; TCRdb stores just in-frame clones and leaves some out. The sample holds tens of thousands of clones; roughly 80% are singletons and the top ten take over 2.5%. Sequencing was carried out using PBMCs. The receptor source for this set is a woman aged 30 to 39 in good health and CMV-seronegative. Both conserved end residues are part of each CDR3. Each record gives: clone size, V gene, D gene, CDR3 length, J gene, CDR3 protein, CDR3 DNA. A D gene is named only where the DNA matches it firmly. Size is omitted from some rows. Given values are once, few, many or a class for expanded clones.

>medium-sized|TRBV6-4|TRBD2|15|TRBJ2-1
CASSLTSDPNNEQFF
TGTGCCAGCAGCTTAACTAGCGATCCCAACAATGAGCAGTTCTTC
>.|TRBV9|.|14|TRBJ2-7
CASSVGQGSGEQYF
TGTGCCAGCAGCGTAGGGCAGGGGTCAGGGGAGCAGTACTTC
>.|TRBV6-5|.|16|TRBJ2-7
CASSYSSVGSSYEQYF
TGTGCCAGCAGTTACTCAAGCGTGGGGAGCTCCTACGAGCAGTACTTC
>few|TRBV6-5|.|13|TRBJ1-1
CASTSGKETEAFF
TGTGCCAGCACCTCAGGGAAGGAGACTGAAGCTTTCTTT
>.|TRBV4-2|TRBD1|14|TRBJ2-3
CASSPRTGTDTQYF
TGTGCCAGCAGCCCTCGGACAGGGACAGATACGCAGTATTTT
>.|TRBV29-1|.|13|TRBJ2-7
CSVEVGTAPEQYF
TGCAGCGTCGAGGTCGGAACGGCTCCCGAGCAGTACTTC
>.|TRBV11-2|.|14|TRBJ1-5
CASSQGRGGQPQHF
TGTGCCAGCAGCCAAGGGCGGGGCGGGCAGCCCCAGCATTTT
>.|TRBV2|.|16|TRBJ2-1
CASSGLARQPNNEQFF
TGTGCCAGCAGTGGCTTGGCTCGACAACCTAACAATGAGCAGTTCTTC
>.|TRBV4-1|.|18|TRBJ1-4
CASSLRVGERGTNEKLFF
TGCGCCAGCAGCTTAAGAGTAGGGGAAAGGGGAACTAATGAAAAACTGTTTTTT
>.|TRBV5-1|TRBD1|16|TRBJ2-2
CASTLPGTGGTGELFF
TGCGCCAGCACCCTACCCGGGACAGGGGGTACCGGGGAGCTGTTTTTT
>few|TRBV4-3|TRBD2|15|TRBJ2-7
CASSQSAGTTYEQYF
TGCGCCAGCAGCCAGTCGGCGGGGACTACTTACGAGCAGTACTTC
>.|TRBV4-3|TRBD1|17|TRBJ2-6
CASSQRTGDSGANVLTF
TGCGCCAGCAGCCAGAGGACAGGGGACTCTGGGGCCAACGTCCTGACTTTC
>.|TRBV28|TRBD1|13|TRBJ1-6
CASSLTTGDTLHF
TGTGCCAGCAGTTTGACTACAGGGGACACCCTCCACTTT
>.|TRBV4-1|.|15|TRBJ1-2
CASSQDRGANYGYTF
TGCGCCAGCAGCCAAGATCGGGGTGCAAACTATGGCTACACCTTC
>.|TRBV11-3|TRBD1|14|TRBJ2-5
CASGQGFGGETQYF
TGTGCCAGCGGACAGGGATTTGGTGGGGAGACCCAGTACTTC
>.|TRBV19|TRBD1|14|TRBJ2-7
CASSAQGQGNEQYF
TGTGCCAGTAGTGCCCAGGGACAGGGGAACGAGCAGTACTTC